This T cell receptor (beta chain) was captured by sequencing in a study of CD8 T cells in ankylosing spondylitis. Overall study results and limits: Disease-linked clones reportedly showed significant enrichment in matched ankylosing spondylitis synovial fluid.

One entry per CDR3 protein results from TCRdb running MiXCR on the 5' RACE reads. The data contain 250,000 to 300,000 distinct CDR3 sequences, about 20% of them seen just once; the ten biggest clones take up 7.5% to 9%. With regard to this clonotype: Its matching antigen is unknown.

Per germline, CDR1 SGHVS and CDR2 FQNEAQ. V was pared by 3 bases and J by 0 bases, with 11 bases of the junction left unmatched. This CDR3 spans 18 amino acids. The receptor was derived from a male donor with ankylosing spondylitis or in good health (not recorded which). Sequencing was done on a sample of blood, either unsorted or a sorted T cell fraction (not recorded which). This chain connects TRBV7-8 to TRBJ2-1, with 7 bases matching TRBD2. The CDR3 DNA reads TGTGCCAGCAGCTTCCTTAAGGCTAGCGGTTCCTCCTACAATGAGCAGTTCTTC. Its translation is CASSFLKASGSSYNEQFF.